A selection of T cell receptor beta chains follows, all from one sample in a study of blood T cell repertoires in COVID-19. Sequencing was performed with immunoSEQ multiplex PCR; in TCRdb, only in-frame clones are kept and a portion is missing. The sample contains some 120,000 clones, roughly 85% of which appear only once. Sequencing was carried out using peripheral blood. The receptors were sampled from a woman over 75 with COVID-19, enrolled during active disease. Each CDR3 is given with its conserved first and last residue. D genes are given only for firm matches. Clone size is given for some rows only: seen once, a few or many times, or a class if the clone is expanded.

j_call clone_size d_call v_call cdr3_aa cdr3_nt
TRBJ2-4 NA NA TRBV28 CASRGGLAKNIQYF TGTGCCAGTAGGGGAGGACTAGCCAAAAACATTCAGTACTTC
TRBJ1-1 NA TRBD1 TRBV11-3 CASSHSLGTGGAFF TGTGCCAGCAGTCACTCTTTAGGGACAGGGGGTGCTTTCTTT
TRBJ2-5 NA NA TRBV15 CATSRLTSRRSETQYF TGTGCCACCAGCAGACTGACTAGTAGAAGGAGTGAGACCCAGTACTTC
TRBJ1-4 NA TRBD1 TRBV5-1 CASSDGTGSSEKLFF TGCGCCAGCAGCGACGGGACAGGGTCGTCGGAAAAACTGTTTTTT
TRBJ2-5 NA NA TRBV19 CASSSRVEETQYF TGTGCCAGTAGTTCCAGGGTCGAAGAGACCCAGTACTTC
TRBJ2-5 NA NA TRBV12-3/TRBV12-4 CASRPFREETQYF TGTGCCAGCAGACCCTTCAGGGAAGAGACCCAGTACTTC
TRBJ1-2 NA NA TRBV28 CASRQGGYTF TGTGCCAGCCGCCAGGGTGGCTACACCTTC
TRBJ2-3 NA NA TRBV12-3/TRBV12-4 CASSSTDTQYF TGTGCCAGCAGTTCGACAGATACGCAGTATTTT
TRBJ2-1 NA NA TRBV11-2 CASSLAGWSGTARWNEQFF TGTGCCAGCAGCTTAGCGGGATGGAGCGGTACCGCTCGGTGGAATGAGCAGTTCTTC
TRBJ1-4 NA TRBD1 TRBV7-7 CASSLGTGEKNEKLFF TGTGCTAGCAGCTTAGGGACAGGGGAAAAGAATGAAAAACTGTTTTTT
TRBJ2-7 NA TRBD1 TRBV6-2/TRBV6-3 CASSTGTGLRYEQYF TGTGCCAGCAGTACCGGGACAGGGTTGCGCTACGAGCAGTACTTC
TRBJ1-1 NA NA TRBV28 CASSLKFGTLTEAFF TGTGCCAGCAGTTTAAAATTCGGGACTTTGACTGAAGCTTTCTTT
TRBJ2-7 NA NA TRBV28 CASISGTYEQYF TGTGCCAGCATTAGCGGTACCTACGAGCAGTACTTC
TRBJ2-5 NA TRBD1 TRBV12-3/TRBV12-4 CASSLGQGETQYF TGTGCCAGCAGTTTAGGACAGGGGGAGACCCAGTACTTC
TRBJ1-2 few TRBD1 TRBV5-6 CASSDSGGNYGYTF TGTGCCAGCAGCGACTCAGGGGGTAACTATGGCTACACCTTC
TRBJ1-5 NA TRBD1 TRBV19 CASTGQGGQPQHF TGTGCCAGTACGGGACAGGGAGGTCAGCCCCAGCATTTT
TRBJ1-2 once TRBD1 TRBV4-1 CASSHPGQGNYGYTF TGCGCCAGCAGCCATCCGGGACAGGGGAACTATGGCTACACCTTC
TRBJ1-2 NA NA TRBV6-5 CASSYKNGEYYGYTF TGTGCCAGCAGTTACAAAAACGGGGAGTACTATGGCTACACCTTC
TRBJ2-1 NA NA TRBV3-1/TRBV3-2 CASSKSGLSYNEQFF TGTGCCAGCAGCAAAAGCGGGCTCTCCTACAATGAGCAGTTCTTC
TRBJ2-7 NA NA TRBV7-2 CASSLVADLEQYF TGTGCCAGCAGCTTAGTCGCGGATTTGGAGCAGTACTTC
TRBJ2-5 NA NA TRBV21-1 CASLTGGLQETQYF TGTGCGTCTCTAACGGGGGGGTTGCAAGAGACCCAGTACTTC
TRBJ1-1 NA NA TRBV9 CASSVGQGLDTEAFF TGTGCCAGCAGCGTAGGTCAGGGGCTTGACACTGAAGCTTTCTTT
TRBJ1-5 NA TRBD1 TRBV2 CASSSDRAVGQPQHF TGTGCCAGCAGTTCCGACAGGGCCGTCGGTCAGCCCCAGCATTTT
TRBJ2-3 NA TRBD1 TRBV27 CASSPRQGSRYF TGTGCCAGCAGTCCCCGACAGGGGAGTCGGTATTTT
TRBJ2-3 NA TRBD2 TRBV7-9 CASSERETGTDTQYF TGTGCCAGCAGCGAGCGGGAAACGGGCACAGATACGCAGTATTTT
TRBJ1-1 NA NA TRBV25-1 CASSESSRVRRAFF TGTGCCAGCAGTGAATCATCCAGGGTCCGGAGAGCTTTCTTT
TRBJ2-3 NA TRBD2 TRBV7-3 CASSHGGLADTDTQYF TGTGCCAGCAGCCATGGGGGACTAGCGGACACAGATACGCAGTATTTT
TRBJ2-7 few TRBD2 TRBV7-3 CASSLVAGPSYEQYF TGTGCCAGCAGCTTAGTAGCGGGCCCGTCCTACGAGCAGTACTTC
TRBJ1-4 NA NA TRBV7-9 CASSYETPGEKLFF TGTGCCAGCAGCTATGAAACCCCGGGTGAAAAACTGTTTTTT
TRBJ2-7 NA NA TRBV7-8 CASSLEAGPTYEQYF TGTGCCAGCAGCTTAGAAGCAGGGCCTACCTACGAGCAGTACTTC
TRBJ1-6 NA NA TRBV14 CASSQGGGGSPLHF TGTGCCAGCAGCCAAGGGGGAGGGGGTTCACCCCTCCACTTT
TRBJ2-7 NA NA TRBV2 CASSREPYEQYF TGTGCCAGCTCCAGGGAACCCTACGAGCAGTACTTC
TRBJ2-5 NA TRBD2 TRBV6-4 CASSAQAGYTETQYF TGTGCCAGCAGTGCCCAAGCGGGATACACGGAGACCCAGTACTTC
TRBJ2-3 NA NA TRBV6-4 CASSTGSGTDTQYF TGTGCCAGCAGTACCGGGAGTGGCACAGATACGCAGTATTTT